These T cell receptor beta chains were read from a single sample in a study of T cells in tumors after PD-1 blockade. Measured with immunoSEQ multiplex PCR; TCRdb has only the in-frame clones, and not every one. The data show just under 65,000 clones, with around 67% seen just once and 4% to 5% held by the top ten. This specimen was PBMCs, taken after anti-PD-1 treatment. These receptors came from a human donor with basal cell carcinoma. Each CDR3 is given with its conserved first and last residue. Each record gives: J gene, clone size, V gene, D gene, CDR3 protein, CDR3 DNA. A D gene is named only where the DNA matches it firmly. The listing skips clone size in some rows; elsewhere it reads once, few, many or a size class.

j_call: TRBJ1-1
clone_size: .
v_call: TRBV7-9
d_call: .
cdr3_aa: CASPDGDNTEAFF
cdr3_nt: TGTGCCAGCCCCGACGGGGACAACACTGAAGCTTTCTTT

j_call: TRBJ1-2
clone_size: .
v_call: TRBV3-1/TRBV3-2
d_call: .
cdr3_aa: CASSTGYYGYTF
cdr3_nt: TGTGCCAGCAGCACAGGGTACTATGGCTACACCTTC

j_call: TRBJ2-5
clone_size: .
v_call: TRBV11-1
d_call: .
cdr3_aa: CASSLRGTVETQYF
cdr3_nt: TGTGCCAGCAGCTTACGGGGGACCGTGGAGACCCAGTACTTC

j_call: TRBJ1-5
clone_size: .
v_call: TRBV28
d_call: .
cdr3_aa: CASSFGPGGNQPQHF
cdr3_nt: TGTGCCAGCAGTTTTGGGCCGGGGGGCAATCAGCCCCAGCATTTT

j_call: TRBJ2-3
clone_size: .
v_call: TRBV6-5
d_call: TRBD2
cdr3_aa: CASSRERGDTDTQYF
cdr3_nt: TGTGCCAGCAGTAGAGAGCGGGGGGACACAGATACGCAGTATTTT

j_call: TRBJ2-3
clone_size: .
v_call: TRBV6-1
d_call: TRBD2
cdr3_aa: CASSDSLIAGGVTDTQYF
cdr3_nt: TGTGCCAGCAGTGATTCCCTAATAGCGGGGGGCGTAACAGATACGCAGTATTTT

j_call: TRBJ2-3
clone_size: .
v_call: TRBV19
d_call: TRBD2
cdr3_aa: CASSIGPSGGTDTQYF
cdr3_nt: TGTGCCAGTAGTATAGGACCTAGCGGGGGCACAGATACGCAGTATTTT

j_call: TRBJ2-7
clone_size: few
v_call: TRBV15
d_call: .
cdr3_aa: CATSRERGNYEQYF
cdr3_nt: TGTGCCACCAGCAGAGAACGAGGGAACTACGAGCAGTACTTC

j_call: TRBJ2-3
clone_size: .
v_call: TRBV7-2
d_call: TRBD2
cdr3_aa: CASSIRALAGWDTQYF
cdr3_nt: TGTGCCAGCAGCATTAGAGCACTAGCGGGGTGGGATACGCAGTATTTT

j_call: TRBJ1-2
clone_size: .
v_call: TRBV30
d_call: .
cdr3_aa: CAWTPLGGGNYGYTF
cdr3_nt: TGTGCCTGGACCCCCCTTGGGGGGGGCAACTATGGCTACACCTTC

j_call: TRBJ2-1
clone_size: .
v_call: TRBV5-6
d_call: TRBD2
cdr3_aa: CASSPGLATAEQFF
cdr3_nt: TGTGCCAGCAGCCCGGGACTAGCAACGGCCGAGCAGTTCTTC

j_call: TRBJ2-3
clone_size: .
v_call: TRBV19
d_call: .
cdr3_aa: CASSDSGLSTDTQYF
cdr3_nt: TGTGCCAGTAGTGATAGCGGACTTAGCACAGATACGCAGTATTTT

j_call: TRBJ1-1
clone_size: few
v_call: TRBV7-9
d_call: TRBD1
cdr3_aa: CASSLDPGQGNTEAFF
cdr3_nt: TGTGCCAGCAGCTTAGACCCGGGACAGGGTAACACTGAAGCTTTCTTT

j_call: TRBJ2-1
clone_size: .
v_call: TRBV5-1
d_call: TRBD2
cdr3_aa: CASSPLAGGTTEQFF
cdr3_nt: TGCGCCAGCAGCCCACTAGCGGGGGGAACTACTGAGCAGTTCTTC

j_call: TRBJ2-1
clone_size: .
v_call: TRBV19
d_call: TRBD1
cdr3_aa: CASIGDRDSYNEQFF
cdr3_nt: TGTGCCAGTATAGGGGACAGGGATTCCTACAATGAGCAGTTCTTC

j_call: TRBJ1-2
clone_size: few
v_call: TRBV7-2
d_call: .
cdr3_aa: CASSLDSPSGYTF
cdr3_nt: TGTGCCAGCAGCTTAGACAGCCCTAGTGGCTACACCTTC

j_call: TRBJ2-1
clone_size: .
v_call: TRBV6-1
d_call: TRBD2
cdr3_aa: CASSELAGGPNEQFF
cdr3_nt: TGTGCCAGCAGTGAATTAGCGGGGGGGCCCAATGAGCAGTTCTTC

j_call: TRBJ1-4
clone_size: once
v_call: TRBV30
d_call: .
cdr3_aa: CAWTRGGRSNEKLFF
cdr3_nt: TGTGCCTGGACCCGGGGAGGAAGGTCTAATGAAAAACTGTTTTTT

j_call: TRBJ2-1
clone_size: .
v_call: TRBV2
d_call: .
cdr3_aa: CASSVTSYNEQFF
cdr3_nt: TGTGCCAGCAGCGTGACTAGCTACAATGAGCAGTTCTTC

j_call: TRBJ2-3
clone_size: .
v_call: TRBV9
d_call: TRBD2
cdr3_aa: CASSVGVLAGGLSTDTQYF
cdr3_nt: TGTGCCAGCAGCGTAGGGGTCCTAGCGGGGGGGCTCAGCACAGATACGCAGTATTTT

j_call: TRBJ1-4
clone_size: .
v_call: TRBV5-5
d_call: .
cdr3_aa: CASSLGSHNEKLFF
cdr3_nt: TGTGCCAGCAGCTTGGGGAGTCATAATGAAAAACTGTTTTTT

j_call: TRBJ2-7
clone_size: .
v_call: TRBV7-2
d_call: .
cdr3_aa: CASSSPGLSSNEQYF
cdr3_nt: TGTGCCAGCAGTTCTCCGGGACTTTCCTCTAACGAGCAGTACTTC

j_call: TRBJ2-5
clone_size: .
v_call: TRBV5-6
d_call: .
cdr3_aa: CASSRDLWETQYF
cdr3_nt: TGTGCCAGCAGCAGGGACTTGTGGGAGACCCAGTACTTC

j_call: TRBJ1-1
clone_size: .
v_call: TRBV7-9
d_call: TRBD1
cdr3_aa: CASSLRDRGNMNTEAFF
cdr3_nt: TGTGCCAGCAGCTTAAGGGACAGGGGAAACATGAACACTGAAGCTTTCTTT

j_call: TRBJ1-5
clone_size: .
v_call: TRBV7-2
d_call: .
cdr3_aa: CASSLVQGYQPQHF
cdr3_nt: TGTGCCAGCAGCTTAGTCCAGGGTTATCAGCCCCAGCATTTT

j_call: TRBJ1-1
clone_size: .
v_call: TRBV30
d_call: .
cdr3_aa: CAWDRPNTEAFF
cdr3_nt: TGTGCCTGGGACAGACCGAACACTGAAGCTTTCTTT

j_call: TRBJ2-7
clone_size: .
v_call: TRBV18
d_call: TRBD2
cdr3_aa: CASSPGLAGGSYEQYF
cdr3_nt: TGTGCCAGCTCACCCGGACTAGCGGGGGGTTCCTACGAGCAGTACTTC

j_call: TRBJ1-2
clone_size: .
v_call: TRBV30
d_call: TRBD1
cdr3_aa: CAWSDTGGLGYTF
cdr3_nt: TGTGCCTGGAGTGACACAGGGGGCCTCGGCTACACCTTC

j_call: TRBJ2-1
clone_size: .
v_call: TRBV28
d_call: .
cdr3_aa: CASSPLMSSYNEQFF
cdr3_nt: TGTGCCAGCAGCCCTTTGATGAGCTCCTACAATGAGCAGTTCTTC

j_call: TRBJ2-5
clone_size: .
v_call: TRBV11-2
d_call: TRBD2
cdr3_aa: CASSPFRTNSGGAKTQYF
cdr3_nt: TGTGCCAGCAGCCCATTCCGGACAAATAGCGGGGGGGCGAAGACCCAGTACTTC

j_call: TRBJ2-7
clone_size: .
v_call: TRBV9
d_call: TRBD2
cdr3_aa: CASSPRLASYEQYF
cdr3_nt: TGTGCCAGCAGCCCCAGACTAGCGAGTTACGAGCAGTACTTC

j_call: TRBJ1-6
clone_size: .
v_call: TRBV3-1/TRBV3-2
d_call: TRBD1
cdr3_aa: CASSPTGSYNSPLHF
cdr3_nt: TGTGCCAGCAGCCCGACAGGGTCATATAATTCACCCCTCCACTTT

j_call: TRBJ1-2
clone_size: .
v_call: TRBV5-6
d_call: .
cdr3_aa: CASSLWDRHNYGYTF
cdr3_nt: TGTGCCAGCAGCTTGTGGGACCGTCATAACTATGGCTACACCTTC

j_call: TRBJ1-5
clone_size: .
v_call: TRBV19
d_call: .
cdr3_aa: CASSTDLPFFLNNQPQHF
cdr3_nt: TGTGCCAGTAGTACGGACCTCCCATTTTTCTTAAACAATCAGCCCCAGCATTTT

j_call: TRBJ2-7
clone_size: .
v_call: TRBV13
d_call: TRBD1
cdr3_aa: CASRETGTADEQYF
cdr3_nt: TGTGCCAGCAGGGAGACCGGGACAGCCGACGAGCAGTACTTC

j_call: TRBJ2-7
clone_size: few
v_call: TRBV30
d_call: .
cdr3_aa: CAWSWGGDHEQYF
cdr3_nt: TGTGCCTGGAGTTGGGGCGGGGACCACGAGCAGTACTTC

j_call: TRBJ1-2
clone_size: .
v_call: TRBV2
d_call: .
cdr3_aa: CASSEYGGGGPGYTF
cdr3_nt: TGTGCCAGCAGTGAATATGGGGGAGGGGGGCCCGGCTACACCTTC

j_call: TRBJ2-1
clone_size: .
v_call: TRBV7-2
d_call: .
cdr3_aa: CASSLGGHNNEQFF
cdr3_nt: TGTGCCAGCAGCTTAGGTGGGCATAATAATGAGCAGTTCTTC

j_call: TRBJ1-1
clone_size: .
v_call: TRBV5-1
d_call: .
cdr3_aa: CASSLGDRRTWTEAFF
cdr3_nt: TGCGCCAGCAGCTTGGGTGACAGGCGTACCTGGACTGAAGCTTTCTTT

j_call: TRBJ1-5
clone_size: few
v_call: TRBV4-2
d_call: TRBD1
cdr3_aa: CASSQETGQGDQPQHF
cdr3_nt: TGTGCCAGCAGCCAAGAAACGGGACAGGGTGATCAGCCCCAGCATTTT

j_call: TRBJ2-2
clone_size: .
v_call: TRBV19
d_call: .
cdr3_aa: CASSLVVGELFF
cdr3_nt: TGTGCCAGTAGTTTAGTGGTCGGGGAGCTGTTTTTT

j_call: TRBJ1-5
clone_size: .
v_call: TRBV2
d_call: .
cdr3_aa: CASSTRTDQPQHF
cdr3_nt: TGTGCCAGCAGTACAAGGACGGATCAGCCCCAGCATTTT

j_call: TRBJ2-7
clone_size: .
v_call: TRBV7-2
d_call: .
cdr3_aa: CASNPMNREGEQYF
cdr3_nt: TGTGCCAGCAATCCGATGAACAGGGAAGGCGAGCAGTACTTC

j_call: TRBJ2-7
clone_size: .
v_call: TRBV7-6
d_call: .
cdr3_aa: CASSLEALQAPYEQYF
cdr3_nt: TGTGCCAGCAGCTTAGAAGCCCTGCAGGCCCCCTACGAGCAGTACTTC

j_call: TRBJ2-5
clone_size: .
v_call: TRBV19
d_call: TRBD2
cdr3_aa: CASRRLAGETQYF
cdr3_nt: TGTGCCAGTAGAAGACTAGCCGGCGAGACCCAGTACTTC

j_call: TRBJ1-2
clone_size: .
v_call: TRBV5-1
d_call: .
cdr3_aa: CASSLVLGSDYGYTF
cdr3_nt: TGCGCCAGCAGCTTGGTTCTGGGATCGGACTATGGCTACACCTTC

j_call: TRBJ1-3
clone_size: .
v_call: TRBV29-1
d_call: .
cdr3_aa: CSVLRGNTIYF
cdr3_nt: TGCAGCGTTCTCAGGGGAAACACCATATATTTT

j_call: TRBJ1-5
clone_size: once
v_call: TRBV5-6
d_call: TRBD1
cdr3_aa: CASSKRRTGDNQPQHF
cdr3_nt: TGTGCCAGCAGCAAACGCAGGACAGGCGACAATCAGCCCCAGCATTTT

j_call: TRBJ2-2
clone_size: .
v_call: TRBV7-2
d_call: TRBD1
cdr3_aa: CASSLAGGTNTGELFF
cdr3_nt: TGTGCCAGCAGCTTAGCAGGGGGCACGAACACCGGGGAGCTGTTTTTT

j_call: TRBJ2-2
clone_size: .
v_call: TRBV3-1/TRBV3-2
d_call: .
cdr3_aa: CASTSLEGNRAYTGELFF
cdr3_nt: TGTGCCAGCACCTCACTAGAAGGAAACAGGGCATACACCGGGGAGCTGTTTTTT

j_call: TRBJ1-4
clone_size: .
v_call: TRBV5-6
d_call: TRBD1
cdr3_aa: CASSVRQGMAEKLFF
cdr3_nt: TGTGCCAGCAGCGTCAGACAGGGAATGGCTGAAAAACTGTTTTTT

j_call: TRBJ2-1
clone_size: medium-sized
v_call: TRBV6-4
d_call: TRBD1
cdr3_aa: CASSDSTGYNEQFF
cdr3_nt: TGTGCCAGCAGTGACTCGACAGGGTACAATGAGCAGTTCTTC

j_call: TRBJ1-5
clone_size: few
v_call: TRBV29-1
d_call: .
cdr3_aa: CSVEEGTGGNQPQHF
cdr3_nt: TGCAGCGTTGAAGAGGGGACGGGGGGCAATCAGCCCCAGCATTTT

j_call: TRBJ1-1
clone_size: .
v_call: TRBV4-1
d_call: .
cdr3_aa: CASSQPGLLEAFF
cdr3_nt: TGCGCCAGCAGCCAACCGGGACTACTTGAAGCTTTCTTT

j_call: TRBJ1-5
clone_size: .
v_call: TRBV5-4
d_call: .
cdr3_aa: CASSLAGSNQPQHF
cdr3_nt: TGTGCCAGCAGCTTGGCCGGAAGCAATCAGCCCCAGCATTTT

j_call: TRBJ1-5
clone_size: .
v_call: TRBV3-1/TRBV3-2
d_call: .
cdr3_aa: CASSQGGSNQPQHF
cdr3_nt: TGTGCCAGCAGCCAAGGGGGAAGCAATCAGCCCCAGCATTTT